Listed here is a single T cell receptor beta chain. Its matching antigen is unknown. CDR3 length: 13 amino acids. Trimming cost V 3 bases and J 7 bases, with 7 bases left between them. Germline V gene sequence: CDR1 SGHTA, CDR2 FQGTGA. The data belong to a study of T cells in localized non-small cell lung cancer. Study-wide points: With higher T cell density in blood came longer overall survival. Without multi-region sequencing, intratumor heterogeneity could not be excluded.

Clones were read by immunoSEQ multiplex PCR, and TCRdb kept only the in-frame ones, dropping some. The profile shows 30,000 or so clones, nearly 90% of them singletons. The sample in question was peripheral blood, obtained before any cancer treatment. The TCR comes from a woman aged 40-75 years with stage I lung adenocarcinoma. The chain links TRBV7-3 to TRBJ1-6; D uncertain. CDR3 sequence: CASSLRLNSPLHF. CDR3 bases: TGTGCCAGCAGCTTGCGACTCAATTCACCCCTCCACTTT.